The 14 T cell receptor beta chains in this list originate from one sample, sequenced in a study of monozygotic twins with inflammatory bowel disease. TCRdb reanalyzed the 5' RACE reads, giving one entry per CDR3 protein sequence and no DNA. The repertoire table contains some 330,000 distinct CDR3 sequences. Material for sequencing was blood. The receptor set was obtained from a human donor with ulcerative colitis or Crohn's disease, or a healthy co-twin of an affected twin (not recorded which).

The genes are TRBV6-5 and TRBJ2-7; TCRdb's D call of TRBD1 is untestable without DNA. CDR1 MNHEY and CDR2 SVGAGI come from the germline V gene. CDR3 size: 12 residues. The CDR3 loop reads CASSRQGYEQYF.

This chain joins TRBV28 and TRBJ2-7; no DNA is available, so the TRBD2 call from TCRdb remains unchecked. The CDR3 is 15 residues long. The germline gives CDR1 MDHEN, CDR2 SYDVKM. Here the CDR3 reads CASSLLAGGRYEQYF.

The rearrangement uses TRBV2 and TRBJ2-5; the TCRdb call, TRBD1, lacks DNA for checking. The CDR3 length is 12 residues. Germline CDR1 SNHLY, CDR2 FYNNEI. CDR3 protein: CARRAGKETQYF.

The V and J genes are TRBV30 and TRBJ1-2; the TCRdb call, TRBD1, lacks DNA for checking. The CDR3 has 13 residues. Germline V gene lookup returns CDR1 GTSNPN and CDR2 SVGIG (reference sequence). The CDR3 loop is CASADGTNYGYTF.

The V call is TRBV18, the J call TRBJ2-3. Germline lookup yields CDR1 KGHSH and CDR2 LQKENI. CDR3 size: 16 residues. This chain's CDR3 is CASSPPLETSTDTQYF.

V gene TRBV7-2 combines with J gene TRBJ1-4. Germline lookup yields CDR1 SGHTA and CDR2 FQGNSA. The CDR3 runs 14 residues. The CDR3 protein is CASSLSTANEKLFF.

V usage is TRBV5-1 and J usage is TRBJ2-1. The germline V gene has CDR1 SGHRS and CDR2 YFSETQ. The CDR3 sequence is 12 residues long. The CDR3 spells CASSYSQDEQFF.

The V and J genes are TRBV5-1 and TRBJ2-5; TCRdb names TRBD2, which stays unverified in the absence of DNA. CDR1 and CDR2 from the germline V gene are SGHRS and YFSETQ. This CDR3 has 15 residues. This CDR3 reads CASSLLADDGETQYF. The whole variable domain, remainder taken from reference TRBV5-1 and TRBJ2-5, is KAGVTQTPRYLIKTRGQQVTLSCSPISGHRSVSWYQQTPGQGLQFLFEYFSETQRNKGNFPGRFSGRQFSNSRSEMNVSTLELGDSALYLCASSLLADDGETQYFGPGTRLLVL.

The CDR3 loop reads CASSLSSGGPYTDTQYF. The chain links TRBV12-3 or TRBV12-4 to TRBJ2-3; no DNA is available, so the TRBD2 call from TCRdb remains unchecked. The CDR3 spans 17 residues.

The rearrangement uses TRBV7-2 and TRBJ2-5; TCRdb picks TRBD2, but there is no DNA to check that call. This CDR3 spans 15 amino acids. The V gene's germline CDR1 is SGHTA and CDR2 FQGNSA. This CDR3 reads CASSLVRTSLVTQYF.

This CDR3 is CASSYSVWAGANVLTF. The chain employs TRBV6-5 and TRBJ2-6. The CDR3 covers 16 residues. The germline V gene encodes CDR1 MNHEY and CDR2 SVGAGI.

This chain connects TRBV28 to TRBJ1-1. Germline V gives CDR1 MDHEN, CDR2 SYDVKM. The CDR3 is 14 amino acids. The CDR3 protein is CASSFMDGNTEAFF.

V gene TRBV5-1 combines with J gene TRBJ1-4; absent DNA, TCRdb's TRBD1 call cannot be checked. Germline CDR1 SGHRS, CDR2 YFSETQ. The CDR3 has 15 residues. CDR3 sequence reads: CASSFGTGGNEKLFF.

The CDR3 is CASSLRPDTEVINYGYTF. V usage is TRBV4-2 and J usage is TRBJ1-2; TCRdb names TRBD1, which stays unverified in the absence of DNA. This CDR3 has 18 amino acids. Germline V gives CDR1 LGHNA, CDR2 YNFKEQ.